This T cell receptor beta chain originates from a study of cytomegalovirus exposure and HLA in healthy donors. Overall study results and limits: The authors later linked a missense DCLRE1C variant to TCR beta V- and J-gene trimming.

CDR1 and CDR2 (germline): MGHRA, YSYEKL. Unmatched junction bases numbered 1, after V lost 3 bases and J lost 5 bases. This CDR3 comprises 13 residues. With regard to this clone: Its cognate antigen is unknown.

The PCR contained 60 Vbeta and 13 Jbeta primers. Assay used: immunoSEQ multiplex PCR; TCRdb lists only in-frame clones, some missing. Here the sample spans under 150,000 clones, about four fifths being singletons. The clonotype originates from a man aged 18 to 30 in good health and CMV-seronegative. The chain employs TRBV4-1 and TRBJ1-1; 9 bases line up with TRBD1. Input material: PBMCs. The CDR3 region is CASSQDRGTEAFF. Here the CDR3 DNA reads TGCGCCAGCAGCCAGGACAGGGGAACTGAAGCTTTCTTT.